This TCR beta chain was observed in a study of technical replicates of blood from a few donors. Only in-frame clones appear in the TCRdb table, and some are missing; sequencing was by immunoSEQ multiplex PCR. The table has some 74,000 clones, nearly 98% seen once; the top ten hold 0.25% to 0.3%. In germline, CDR1 is SGDLS, CDR2 YYNGEE. Germline trimming cut 2 bases from V and 0 bases from J; bases unmatched to any gene: 2. This CDR3 has 15 amino acids. The clonotype originates from a human donor in good health. The specimen was T cells isolated from PBMCs. The chain combines TRBV9 with TRBJ2-3, with TRBD2 matching over 8 bases. The CDR3 reads CASSVSGVSTDTQYF. The CDR3 DNA sequence: TGTGCCAGCAGCGTTAGCGGGGTAAGCACAGATACGCAGTATTTT.